This T cell receptor (beta chain) was documented in a study of B cell selection in AIRE deficiency (dated by TCRdb to between 2017 and 2020). Looking at the study overall: Researchers compared TCRbeta repertoires of sorted blood CD4+ conventional T cells and regulatory T cells in AIRE-deficient patients with those in healthy controls. The TCR-sequenced cohort comprised roughly 5 AIRE-deficient APECED patients and roughly 5 healthy control donors. What the study reported, not specific to this receptor: Shared Treg sequences had shorter CDR3s, which reflects a bias toward rearrangements containing few non-templated nucleotide insertions. Among fewer than 4,500 shared Treg TCRbeta sequences, around 32% were shared exclusively among healthy donors and over 7% exclusively among patients, which suggests that Treg selection is less efficient in the absence of AIRE. Roughly 30% of the Treg TCRbeta sequences shared among healthy donors were found in patient Tconv cells, which suggests that Treg-biased clones were diverted into the Tconv compartment. In AIRE-deficient patients, Tconv and Treg cells had TCRBV gene usage, CDR3 length and TCR diversity comparable to those in healthy donors. Only TCRbeta chains were sequenced; 36.6% of shared healthy-donor Treg sequences also occurred in healthy Tconv, possibly because of differing TCRalpha chains.

Conventional CD4 T cells were sorted as CD4+CD127+ cells. The control samples were obtained from healthy donors who were not related to the patients. Tconv and Treg cells for TCRbeta sequencing were sorted on a FACSAria flow cytometer. Sorted cells were collected into 5-ml round-bottom polystyrene tubes, and dry cell pellets were frozen at -80°C before sequencing. Per the germline V gene (reference sequence), MNHNY is the CDR1 and SVGAGI is the CDR2. The CDR3 has 16 amino acids, counting the end cysteine and phenylalanine. Of the read, only the CDR3 DNA is kept; its 48 bases are in frame from base 1. The junction carries 16 bases between V and J, which are trimmed by 5 bases and 1 base respectively. As concerns this clone: Its antigen specificity is not known. Base-call qualities are not available, and no considerably larger clone is one nucleotide away.

The immunoSEQ platform was used for TCRbeta chain sequencing. Concerning the study's data processing: Roughly 110,000 distinct in-frame TCRbeta sequences from patients and some 1.3x10^5 from healthy donors were obtained from pooled conventional T cell repertoires. Treg TCRbeta sequences shared by two or more individuals were defined as public, and these public Treg TCRbeta sequences were subsequently searched for in Tconv repertoires. Differences between groups were assessed by Mann-Whitney U tests with Bonferroni-Dunn correction in GraphPad Prism 7.03. As stored in TCRdb, this immuneACCESS dataset retains in-frame rearrangements with V and J assigned. A fraction of the clones does not appear; measured against another copy, unresolved V genes explain less than half of the discrepancy, and the remainder lacks a known reason. For V, J and clone size, that table is used; D and trimming come from the DNA. The sample table contains approximately 24,000 clones; only one count was recorded for nearly 97% of them. Roughly 0.26% of the sample goes to the ten largest clones.

The receptor's source is a human donor in good health. The sequenced sample was CD4+CD127+ conventional T cells sorted from PBMCs. The rearranged chain carries TRBV6-6 and TRBJ2-3; the D gene may be TRBD1 or TRBD2, since each aligns over 5 bases. CDR3 loop: CASSGTLREGTDTQYF. The DNA sequence is given as TGTGCCAGCAGTGGGACCCTCAGAGAGGGCACAGATACGCAGTATTTT.